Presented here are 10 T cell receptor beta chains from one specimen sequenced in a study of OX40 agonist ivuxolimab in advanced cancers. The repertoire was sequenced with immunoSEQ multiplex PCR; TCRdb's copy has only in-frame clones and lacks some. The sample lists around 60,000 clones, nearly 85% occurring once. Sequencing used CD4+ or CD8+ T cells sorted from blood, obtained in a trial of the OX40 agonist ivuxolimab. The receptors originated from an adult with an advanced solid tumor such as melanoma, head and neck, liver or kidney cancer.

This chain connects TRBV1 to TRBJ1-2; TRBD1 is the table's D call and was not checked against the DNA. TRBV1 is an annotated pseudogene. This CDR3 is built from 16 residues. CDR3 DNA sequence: TGCACCAGCACCCCGGGACAGAGGGTCCCTAACTATGGCTACACCTTC. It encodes CTSTPGQRVPNYGYTF.

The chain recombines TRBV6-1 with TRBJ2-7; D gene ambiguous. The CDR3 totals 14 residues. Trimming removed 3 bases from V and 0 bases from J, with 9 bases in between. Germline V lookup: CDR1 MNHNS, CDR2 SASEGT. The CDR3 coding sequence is TGTGCCAGCAGTGAGGCTGTCTACTCCTACGAGCAGTACTTC. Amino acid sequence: CASSEAVYSYEQYF.

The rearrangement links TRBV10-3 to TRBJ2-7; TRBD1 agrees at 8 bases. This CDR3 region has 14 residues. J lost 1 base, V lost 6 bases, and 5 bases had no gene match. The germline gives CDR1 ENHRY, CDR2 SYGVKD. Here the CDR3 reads CAISDRGPSYEQYF. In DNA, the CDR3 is TGTGCCATCAGCGACAGGGGCCCTTCCTACGAGCAGTACTTC.

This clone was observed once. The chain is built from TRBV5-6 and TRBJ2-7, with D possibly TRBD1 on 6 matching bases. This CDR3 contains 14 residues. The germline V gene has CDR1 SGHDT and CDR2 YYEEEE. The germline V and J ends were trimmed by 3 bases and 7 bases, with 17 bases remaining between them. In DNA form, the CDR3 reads TGTGCCAGCAGCTCAGGGGCCCTGTCCGGGGAGCAGTACTTC. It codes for CASSSGALSGEQYF.

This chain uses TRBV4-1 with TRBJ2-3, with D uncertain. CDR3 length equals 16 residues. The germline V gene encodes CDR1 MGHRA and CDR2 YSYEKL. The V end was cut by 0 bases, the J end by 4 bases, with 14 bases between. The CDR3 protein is CASSQDFVTRADTQYF. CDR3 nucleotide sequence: TGCGCCAGCAGCCAAGATTTTGTAACTCGGGCAGATACGCAGTATTTT.

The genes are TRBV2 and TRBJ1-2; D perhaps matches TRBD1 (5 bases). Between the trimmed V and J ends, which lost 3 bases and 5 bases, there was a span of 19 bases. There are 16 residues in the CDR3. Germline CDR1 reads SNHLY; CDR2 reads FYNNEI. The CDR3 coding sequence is TGTGCCAGCAGTGACGGGGATTCGCAGGGTGCATATGGCTACACCTTC. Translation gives CASSDGDSQGAYGYTF.

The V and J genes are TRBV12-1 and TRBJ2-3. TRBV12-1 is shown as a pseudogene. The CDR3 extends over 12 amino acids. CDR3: CASSLGTDTQYF. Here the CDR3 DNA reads TGTGCCAGCAGCCTTGGCACAGATACGCAGTATTTT.

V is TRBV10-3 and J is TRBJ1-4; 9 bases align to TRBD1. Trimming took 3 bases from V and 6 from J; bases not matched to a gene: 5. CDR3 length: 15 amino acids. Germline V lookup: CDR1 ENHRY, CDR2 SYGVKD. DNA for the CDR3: TGTGCCATCAGTGACTTACAGGGGGCTGATGAAAAACTGTTTTTT. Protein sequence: CAISDLQGADEKLFF.

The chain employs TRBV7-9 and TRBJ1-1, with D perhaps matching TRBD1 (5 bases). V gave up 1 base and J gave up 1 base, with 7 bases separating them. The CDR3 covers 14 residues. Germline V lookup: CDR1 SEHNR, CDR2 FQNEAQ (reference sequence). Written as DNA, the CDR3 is TGTGCCAGCAGCTTAGAGGGACGGAACACTGAAGCTTTCTTT. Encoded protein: CASSLEGRNTEAFF.

CDR3 nucleotide sequence: TGTGCCAGCAGTTTAGGGGGCGCCTCTGCCTACGAGCAGTACTTC. This encodes CASSLGGASAYEQYF. The chain recombines TRBV28 with TRBJ2-5; TRBD1 might be the D (6 bases). The end of the DNA fits TRBJ2-7 better, so the J call may be wrong. CDR1 and CDR2 from the germline V gene are MDHEN and SYDVKM. The CDR3 runs to 15 residues.